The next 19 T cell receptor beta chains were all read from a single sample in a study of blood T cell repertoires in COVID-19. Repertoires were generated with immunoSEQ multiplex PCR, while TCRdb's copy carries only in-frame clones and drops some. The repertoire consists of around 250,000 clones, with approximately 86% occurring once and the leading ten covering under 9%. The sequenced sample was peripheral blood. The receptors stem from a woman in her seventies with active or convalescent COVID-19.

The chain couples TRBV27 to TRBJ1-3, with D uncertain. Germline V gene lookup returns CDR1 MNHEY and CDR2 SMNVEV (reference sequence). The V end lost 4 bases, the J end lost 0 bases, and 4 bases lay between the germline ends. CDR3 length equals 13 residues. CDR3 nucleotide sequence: TGTGCCAGCAGTTCGTACTCTGGAAACACCATATATTTT. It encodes CASSSYSGNTIYF.

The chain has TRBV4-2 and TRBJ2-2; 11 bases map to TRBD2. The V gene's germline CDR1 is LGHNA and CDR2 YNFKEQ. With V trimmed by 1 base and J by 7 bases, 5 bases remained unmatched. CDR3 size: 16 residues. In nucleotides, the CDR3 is TGTGCCAGCAGCCAAGTAGCGGGGGGGCCACACGGGGAGCTGTTTTTT. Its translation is CASSQVAGGPHGELFF.

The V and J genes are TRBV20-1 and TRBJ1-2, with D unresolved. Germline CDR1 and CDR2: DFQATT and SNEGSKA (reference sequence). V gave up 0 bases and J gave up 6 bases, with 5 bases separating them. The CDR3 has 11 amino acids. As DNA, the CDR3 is TGCAGTGCTAGAGATAATGATGGCTACACCTTC. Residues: CSARDNDGYTF.

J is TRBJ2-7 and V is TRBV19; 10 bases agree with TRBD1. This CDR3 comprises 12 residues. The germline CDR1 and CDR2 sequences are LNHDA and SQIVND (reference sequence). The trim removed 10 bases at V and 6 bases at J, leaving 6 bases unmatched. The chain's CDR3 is CATGGTGVEQYF. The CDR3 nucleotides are TGTGCCACCGGGGGGACAGGGGTCGAGCAGTACTTC. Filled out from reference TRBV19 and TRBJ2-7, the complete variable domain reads DGGITQSPKYLFRKEGQNVTLSCEQNLNHDAMYWYRQDPGQGLRLIYYSQIVNDFQKGDIAEGYSVSREKKESFPLTVTSAQKNPTAFYLCATGGTGVEQYFGPGTRLTVT.

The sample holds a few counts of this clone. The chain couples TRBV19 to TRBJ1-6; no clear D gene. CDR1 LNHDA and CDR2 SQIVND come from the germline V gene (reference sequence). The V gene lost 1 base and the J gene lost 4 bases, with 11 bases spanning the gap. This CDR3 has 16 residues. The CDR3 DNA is TGTGCCAGTAGTATAGCAGACACCCTGTATAATTCACCCCTCCACTTT. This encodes CASSIADTLYNSPLHF.

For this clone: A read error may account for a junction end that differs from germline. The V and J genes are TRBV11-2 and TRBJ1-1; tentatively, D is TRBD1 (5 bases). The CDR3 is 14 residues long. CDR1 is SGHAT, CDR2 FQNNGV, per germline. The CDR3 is CASSLSGGAHPQGF. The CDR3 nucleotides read TGTGCCAGCAGCTTAAGTGGAGGGGCGCATCCACAAGGGTTT.

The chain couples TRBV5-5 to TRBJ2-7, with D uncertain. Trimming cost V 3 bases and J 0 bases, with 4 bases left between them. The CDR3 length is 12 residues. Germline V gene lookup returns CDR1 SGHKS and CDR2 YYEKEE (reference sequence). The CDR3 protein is CASSSHSYEQYF. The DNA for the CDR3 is TGTGCCAGCAGCTCCCACTCCTACGAGCAGTACTTC.

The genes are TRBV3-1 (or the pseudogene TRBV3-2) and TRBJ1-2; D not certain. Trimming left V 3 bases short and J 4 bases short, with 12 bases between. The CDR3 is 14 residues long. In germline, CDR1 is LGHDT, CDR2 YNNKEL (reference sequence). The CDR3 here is CASSQGDWSYGYTF. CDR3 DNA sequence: TGTGCCAGCAGCCAGGGAGATTGGAGCTATGGCTACACCTTC.

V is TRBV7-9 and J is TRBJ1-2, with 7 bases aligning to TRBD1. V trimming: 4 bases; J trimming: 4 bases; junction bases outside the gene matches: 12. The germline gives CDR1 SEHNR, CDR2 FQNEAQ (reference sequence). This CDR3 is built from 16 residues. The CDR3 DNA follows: TGTGCCAGCAGCTCAAGACAGTCTGAGGGGGCCTATGGCTACACCTTC. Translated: CASSSRQSEGAYGYTF.

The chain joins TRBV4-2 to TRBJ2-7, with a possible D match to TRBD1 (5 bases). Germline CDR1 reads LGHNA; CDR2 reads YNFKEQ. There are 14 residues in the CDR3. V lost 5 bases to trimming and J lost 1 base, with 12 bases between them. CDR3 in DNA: TGTGCCAGCAGCACCGTCGACAGTTCCTACGAGCAGTACTTC. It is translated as CASSTVDSSYEQYF.

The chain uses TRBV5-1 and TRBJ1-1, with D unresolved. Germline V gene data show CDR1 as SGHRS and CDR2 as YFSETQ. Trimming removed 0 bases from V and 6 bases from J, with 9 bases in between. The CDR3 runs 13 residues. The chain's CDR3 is CASSLAVFSEAFF. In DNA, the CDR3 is TGCGCCAGCAGCTTGGCGGTTTTCTCTGAAGCTTTCTTT. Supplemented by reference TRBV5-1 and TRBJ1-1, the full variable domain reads KAGVTQTPRYLIKTRGQQVTLSCSPISGHRSVSWYQQTPGQGLQFLFEYFSETQRNKGNFPGRFSGRQFSNSRSEMNVSTLELGDSALYLCASSLAVFSEAFFGQGTRLTVV.

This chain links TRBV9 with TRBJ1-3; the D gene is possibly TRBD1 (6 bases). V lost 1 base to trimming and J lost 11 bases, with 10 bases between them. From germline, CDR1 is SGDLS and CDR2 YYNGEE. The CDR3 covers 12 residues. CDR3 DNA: TGTGCCAGCAGCGTAATAGGGGGTGCCATATATTTT. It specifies CASSVIGGAIYF.

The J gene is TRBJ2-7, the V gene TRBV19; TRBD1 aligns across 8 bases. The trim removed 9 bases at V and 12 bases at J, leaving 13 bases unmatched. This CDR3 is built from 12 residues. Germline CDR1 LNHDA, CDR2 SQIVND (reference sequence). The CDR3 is CASSGQGPHRYF. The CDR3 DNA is TGTGCCAGCAGCGGACAGGGCCCCCATCGGTACTTC.

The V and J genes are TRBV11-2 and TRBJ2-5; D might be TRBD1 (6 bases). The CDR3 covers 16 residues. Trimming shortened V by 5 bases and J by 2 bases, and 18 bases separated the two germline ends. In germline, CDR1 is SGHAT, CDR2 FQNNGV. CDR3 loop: CASSQGGGWVQETQYF. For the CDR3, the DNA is TGTGCCAGCAGCCAGGGTGGGGGCTGGGTGCAAGAGACCCAGTACTTC.

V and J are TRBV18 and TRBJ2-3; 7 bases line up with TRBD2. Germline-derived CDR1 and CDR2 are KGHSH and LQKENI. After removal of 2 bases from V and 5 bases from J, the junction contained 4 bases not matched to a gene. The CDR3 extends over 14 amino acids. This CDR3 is CASSPASGGDTQYF. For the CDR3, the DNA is TGTGCCAGCTCACCAGCTAGCGGAGGAGATACGCAGTATTTT. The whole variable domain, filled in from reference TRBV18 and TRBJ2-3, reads NAGVMQNPRHLVRRRGQEARLRCSPMKGHSHVYWYRQLPEEGLKFMVYLQKENIIDESGMPKERFSAEFPKEGPSILRIQQVVRGDSAAYFCASSPASGGDTQYFGPGTRLTVL.

Here the CDR3 reads CATSAPNSGNTIYF. In DNA, the CDR3 is TGTGCCACCAGTGCCCCTAACTCTGGAAACACCATATATTTT. V usage is TRBV24-1 and J usage is TRBJ1-3; no clear D. In germline, CDR1 is KGHDR, CDR2 SFDVKD. Trimming took off 5 bases at V and 0 bases at J, with 7 bases between the two ends. The CDR3 runs 14 residues.

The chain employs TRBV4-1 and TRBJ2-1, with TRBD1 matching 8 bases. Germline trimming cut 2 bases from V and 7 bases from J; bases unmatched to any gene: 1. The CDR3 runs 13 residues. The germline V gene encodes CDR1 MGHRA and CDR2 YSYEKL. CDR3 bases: TGCGCCAGCAGCCAATGGACAGGGAATGAGCAGTTCTTC. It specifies CASSQWTGNEQFF.

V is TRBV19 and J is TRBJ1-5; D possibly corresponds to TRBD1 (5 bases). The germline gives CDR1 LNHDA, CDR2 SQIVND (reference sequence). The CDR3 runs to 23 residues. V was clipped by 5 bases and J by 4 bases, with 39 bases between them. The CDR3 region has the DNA TGTGCCAGTAGTCCGCCCGCGGGGCTGTATAGAGATAGGCTGATAAATAGTAATCAGCCCCAGCATTTT. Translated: CASSPPAGLYRDRLINSNQPQHF. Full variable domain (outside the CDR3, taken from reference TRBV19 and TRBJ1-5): DGGITQSPKYLFRKEGQNVTLSCEQNLNHDAMYWYRQDPGQGLRLIYYSQIVNDFQKGDIAEGYSVSREKKESFPLTVTSAQKNPTAFYLCASSPPAGLYRDRLINSNQPQHFGDGTRLSIL.

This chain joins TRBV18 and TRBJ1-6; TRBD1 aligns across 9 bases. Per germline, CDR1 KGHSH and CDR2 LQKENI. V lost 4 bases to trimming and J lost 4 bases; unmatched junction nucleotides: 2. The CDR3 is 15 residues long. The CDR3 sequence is CASSLGTGYNSPLHF. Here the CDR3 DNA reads TGTGCCAGCTCACTCGGGACAGGGTATAATTCACCCCTCCACTTT.